This paragraph reports one TCR beta chain. This sample is part of a study of blood T cell repertoires in COVID-19. Study context: Sites in the United States, Italy and Spain provided acute and convalescent COVID-19 samples. From T cells, B-cell-depleted T cells, or PBMCs came the material, which was cDNA or gDNA.

The CDR3 has 11 amino acids. The germline V and J ends were trimmed by 3 bases and 3 bases, with 6 bases remaining between them. CDR1 is DFQATT and CDR2 is SNEGSKA in the germline V gene (reference sequence). Authors' analysis steps: From reference gene primer amplification, estimates of nucleated cell counts were derived. Generated by immunoSEQ multiplex PCR, the TCRdb table keeps only in-frame clones and is missing some. The V and J calls and the clone size are those of that table, but D and trimming were determined from the DNA. This sample has about 73,000 clones, with about nine tenths found just once.

The chain has TRBV20-1 and TRBJ2-7; D unresolved. This sequence was found in a woman younger than 35 with acute or convalescent COVID-19. The specimen sequenced was peripheral blood. The CDR3 bases are TGCAGTGCTAGGGCCAGCTACGAGCAGTACTTC. Protein product: CSARASYEQYF.